The 12 T cell receptor beta chains below were found in one sample sequenced in a study of blood T cell repertoires in COVID-19. Sequenced by immunoSEQ multiplex PCR; TCRdb stores in-frame clones only, minus some. The sample includes 250,000 to 350,000 clones, approximately 84% of them seen just once. Sequenced material: peripheral blood. The source of these receptors is a woman aged 25-40 years who had recovered from COVID-19.

The chain is built from TRBV7-9 and TRBJ2-3; a possible D gene is TRBD2 (6 bases). CDR1 SEHNR and CDR2 FQNEAQ come from the germline V gene (reference sequence). Deletions cut 4 bases from V and 5 bases from J, with 13 bases between. The CDR3 runs 14 residues. CDR3 region: CASSSLASIDTQYF. The CDR3 DNA follows: TGTGCCAGCAGCTCACTAGCTTCAATAGATACGCAGTATTTT. Looking up the rest from reference TRBV7-9 and TRBJ2-3 gives the full variable domain: DTGVSQNPRHKITKRGQNVTFRCDPISEHNRLYWYRQTLGQGPEFLTYFQNEAQLEKSRLLSDRFSAERPKGSFSTLEIQRTEQGDSAMYLCASSSLASIDTQYFGPGTRLTVL.

V is TRBV4-2 and J is TRBJ1-1, with D possibly being TRBD1 (5 bases). The CDR3 totals 13 residues. Germline V gene lookup returns CDR1 LGHNA and CDR2 YNFKEQ. V was trimmed by 1 base and J by 5 bases, leaving 8 bases between them. The CDR3 DNA reads as TGTGCCAGCAGCCAAGTTGGGGGGACTGAAGCTTTCTTT. It is translated as CASSQVGGTEAFF.

For the CDR3, the DNA is TGTGCCAGCAGTTTTGCGGGGCAGCCGTACGAGCAGTACTTC. It codes for CASSFAGQPYEQYF. The genes are TRBV28 and TRBJ2-7, with a weak D call TRBD2 (6 bases). V was cut by 3 bases and J by 4 bases, with 13 bases left in between. Germline loops: CDR1 MDHEN, CDR2 SYDVKM. There are 14 residues in the CDR3.

The rearrangement joins TRBV7-9 to TRBJ1-6; D ambiguous. The CDR3 covers 14 residues. Germline V gene sequence: CDR1 SEHNR, CDR2 FQNEAQ (reference sequence). V was cut by 5 bases and J by 6 bases, with 11 bases left in between. CDR3 DNA sequence: TGTGCCAGCAGCCCGAGGAGTGGTAATTCACCCCTCCACTTT. Translating it yields CASSPRSGNSPLHF. The full variable domain, rest sourced from reference TRBV7-9 and TRBJ1-6, is DTGVSQNPRHKITKRGQNVTFRCDPISEHNRLYWYRQTLGQGPEFLTYFQNEAQLEKSRLLSDRFSAERPKGSFSTLEIQRTEQGDSAMYLCASSPRSGNSPLHFGNGTRLTVT.

V and J are TRBV28 and TRBJ2-1, with 9 bases aligning to TRBD1. The CDR3 has 14 amino acids. CDR1 and CDR2 (germline): MDHEN, SYDVKM. The ends lost 6 bases at V and 7 bases at J; junction bases unmatched: 7. CDR3 region: CASSRTGEGNEQFF. DNA of the CDR3: TGTGCCAGCAGCCGGACAGGGGAGGGGAATGAGCAGTTCTTC.

The chain couples TRBV25-1 to TRBJ1-1, with D possibly TRBD1 on 6 matching bases. The ends were cut back, 5 bases at V and 4 bases at J, with 17 bases in the middle. The CDR3 is made up of 15 amino acids. The germline V gene has CDR1 MGHDK and CDR2 SYGVNS. The CDR3 DNA reads as TGTGCCAGCAGTCCGCCCGGACAGTCTTTCACTGAAGCTTTCTTT. This encodes CASSPPGQSFTEAFF. Drawing the rest from reference TRBV25-1 and TRBJ1-1, the complete variable domain is EADIYQTPRYLVIGTGKKITLECSQTMGHDKMYWYQQDPGMELHLIHYSYGVNSTEKGDLSSESTVSRIRTEHFPLTLESARPSHTSQYLCASSPPGQSFTEAFFGQGTRLTVV.

The chain joins TRBV19 to TRBJ1-2, with a possible D match to TRBD1 (5 bases). This CDR3 is 14 amino acids long. The V gene lost 3 bases and the J gene lost 2 bases, with 10 bases spanning the gap. CDR1 is LNHDA, CDR2 SQIVND, per germline (reference sequence). The CDR3, as DNA: TGTGCCAGTAGTATTTCCAGGGCAAACTATGGCTACACCTTC. Translation: CASSISRANYGYTF.

Turning to this clone: The sample holds other DNA sequences that translate to the same CDR3. The J gene is TRBJ1-3, the V gene TRBV30; D not resolved. CDR3 size: 12 residues. Germline V gene sequence: CDR1 GTSNPN, CDR2 SVGIG (reference sequence). Trimming took 0 bases from V and 4 from J, leaving 4 bases between them. The CDR3 DNA reads TGTGCCTGGAGTGTACGGGGAAACACCATATATTTT. It codes for CAWSVRGNTIYF.

This chain joins TRBV7-2 and TRBJ1-4, with 9 bases fitting TRBD1. V gave up 4 bases and J gave up 6 bases; unmatched junction bases: 6. The germline gives CDR1 SGHTA, CDR2 FQGNSA. This CDR3 contains 15 residues. CDR3 sequence reads: CASSSRDREDEKLFF. The CDR3 DNA sequence: TGTGCCAGCAGCTCTAGGGACAGGGAGGATGAAAAACTGTTTTTT.

V gene TRBV5-6 combines with J gene TRBJ2-7, with TRBD1 identical over 7 bases. The V and J ends lost 0 bases and 2 bases, in that order; junction bases with no gene match: 8. The CDR3 loop spans 16 amino acids. Germline CDR1 reads SGHDT; CDR2 reads YYEEEE. DNA for the CDR3: TGTGCCAGCAGCTTGGGACAGGGATCTCCGACCTACGAGCAGTACTTC. Its protein is CASSLGQGSPTYEQYF.

The rearrangement joins TRBV30 to TRBJ1-1, with TRBD1 as a possible D gene (5 bases). Germline V gene data show CDR1 as GTSNPN and CDR2 as SVGIG (reference sequence). This CDR3 region has 14 residues. V shed 2 bases and J shed 5 bases, with 15 bases lying between them. The chain's CDR3 is CAWSPGGRETEAFF. CDR3 coding DNA: TGTGCCTGGAGTCCTGGTGGCAGGGAAACTGAAGCTTTCTTT.

This clone was counted a single time. The chain couples TRBV3-1 (or the pseudogene TRBV3-2) to TRBJ2-5, with 7 bases that match TRBD1. CDR3 length equals 14 residues. V was clipped by 5 bases and J by 4 bases; unmatched bases: 7. CDR1 LGHDT and CDR2 YNNKEL come from the germline V gene (reference sequence). In nucleotides, the CDR3 is TGTGCCAGCAGCACCCAAGACAGGGCAGAGACCCAGTACTTC. It is translated as CASSTQDRAETQYF.